The 9 T cell receptor beta chains listed next were all sequenced from one sample in a study of cytomegalovirus exposure and HLA in healthy donors. In the PCR, 60 Vbeta and 13 Jbeta primers were used. The assay was immunoSEQ multiplex PCR, and TCRdb's table has in-frame clones only and misses some. The sample carries about 110,000 clones, about 70% recorded once. The material sequenced was PBMCs. These receptors originate from a man aged 30 to 45 in good health and CMV-seropositive.

The V call is TRBV11-2, the J call TRBJ1-1; TRBD1 matches 10 bases. With 8 bases clipped from V and 3 bases from J, the junction kept 3 bases outside the gene matches. The CDR3 length is 13 residues. CDR1 is SGHAT, CDR2 FQNNGV, per germline. The CDR3 loop is CASAGQGDTEAFF. CDR3 sequence (DNA): TGTGCCAGCGCTGGACAGGGGGACACTGAAGCTTTCTTT.

Comment on this clone: An end of the junction differs from the germline gene, which may be a read error. The J gene is TRBJ2-2, the V gene TRBV7-7; D might be TRBD2 (6 bases). The CDR3 has 13 residues. The germline V gene has CDR1 SSHAT and CDR2 FNYEAQ (reference sequence). DNA of the CDR3: TGTGCTAGCAGCCCAGGAGGGGCCGGGGAGCTGTTTTTT. Protein sequence: CASSPGGAGELFF. The full variable domain, its missing parts supplied by reference TRBV7-7 and TRBJ2-2, is GAGVSQSPRYKVTKRGQDVTLRCDPISSHATLYWYQQALGQGPEFLTYFNYEAQPDKSGLPSDRFSAERPEGSISTLTIQRTEQRDSAMYRCASSPGGAGELFFGEGSRLTVL.

The CDR3 sequence is CASSLGTTNTGELFF. The CDR3 DNA is TGCGCCAGCAGCCTCGGGACTACGAACACCGGGGAGCTGTTTTTT. The gene calls are TRBV5-1 and TRBJ2-2; 7 bases fit TRBD2. V shed 4 bases and J 0 bases; nucleotides not matched to a gene: 3. This CDR3 is 15 amino acids long. CDR1 is SGHRS, CDR2 YFSETQ, per germline.

This clone was seen a handful of times. The chain carries TRBV2 and TRBJ2-3, with 10 nucleotides matching TRBD2. The V gene's germline CDR1 is SNHLY and CDR2 FYNNEI. CDR3 length: 15 residues. J lost 2 bases, V lost 2 bases, and 1 base had no gene match. In nucleotides, the CDR3 is TGTGCCAGCAGTGAACTAGCGGGAGACACAGATACGCAGTATTTT. It encodes CASSELAGDTDTQYF.

J is TRBJ2-2 and V is TRBV2, with TRBD2 matching over 9 bases. This CDR3 has 19 residues. V dropped 3 bases and J dropped 0; count of bases not matched to a gene: 11. CDR1 is SNHLY and CDR2 is FYNNEI in the germline V gene. CDR3 in amino acids: CASSDGKRASGANTGELFF. The CDR3 DNA sequence: TGTGCCAGCAGTGATGGTAAACGGGCTAGCGGGGCGAACACCGGGGAGCTGTTTTTT.

V is TRBV9 and J is TRBJ2-7, with a weak D call TRBD2 (6 bases). CDR3 length equals 16 residues. V was clipped by 6 bases and J by 0 bases, with 19 bases between them. The germline gives CDR1 SGDLS, CDR2 YYNGEE. The CDR3 DNA is TGTGCCAGCACCCGTGGGGACTTTTCGAGCTCCTACGAGCAGTACTTC. As protein: CASTRGDFSSSYEQYF.

This clone was counted only a few times. CDR3 sequence reads: CAWSAPDRGTFYAFF. The CDR3, as DNA: TGTGCCTGGAGCGCCCCAGACAGGGGAACGTTTTATGCTTTCTTT. This sequence joins TRBV30 and TRBJ1-1; 8 nucleotides match TRBD1. V was pared by 3 bases and J by 11 bases, with 17 bases of the junction left unmatched. From germline, CDR1 is GTSNPN and CDR2 SVGIG (reference sequence). This CDR3 region has 15 residues.

The chain uses TRBV7-8 and TRBJ2-2; D call uncertain. This CDR3 spans 16 amino acids. V was pared by 2 bases and J by 0 bases, with 10 bases between. Germline assignment: CDR1 SGHVS and CDR2 FQNEAQ. CDR3 loop: CASSLSQTANTGELFF. As DNA, the CDR3 is TGTGCCAGCAGCTTATCACAGACCGCGAACACCGGGGAGCTGTTTTTT.

The rearrangement uses TRBV5-4 and TRBJ2-5; 10 bases match TRBD2. Germline trimming cut 2 bases from V and 4 bases from J; bases unmatched to any gene: 2. The CDR3 is made up of 14 amino acids. CDR1 SGHNT and CDR2 YYREEE come from the germline V gene (reference sequence). CDR3 sequence: CASSLRTSGETQYF. The CDR3 coding sequence is TGTGCCAGCAGCTTACGGACTAGCGGAGAGACCCAGTACTTC.